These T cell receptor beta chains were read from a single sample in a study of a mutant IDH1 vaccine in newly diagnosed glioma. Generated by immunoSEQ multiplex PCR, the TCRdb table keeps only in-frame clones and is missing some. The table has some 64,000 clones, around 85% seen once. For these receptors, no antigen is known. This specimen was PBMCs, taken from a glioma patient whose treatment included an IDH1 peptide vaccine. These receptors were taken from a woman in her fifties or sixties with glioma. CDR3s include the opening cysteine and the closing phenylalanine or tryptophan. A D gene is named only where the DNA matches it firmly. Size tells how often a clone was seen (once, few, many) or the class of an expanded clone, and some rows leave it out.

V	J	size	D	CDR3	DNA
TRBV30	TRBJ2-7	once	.	CAWDTGTYEQYF	TGTGCCTGGGATACAGGGACCTACGAGCAGTACTTC
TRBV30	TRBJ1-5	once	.	CAWRQGTNQPQHF	TGTGCCTGGAGACAGGGAACCAATCAGCCCCAGCATTTT
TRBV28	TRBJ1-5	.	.	CASSRAGADNSNQPQHF	TGTGCCAGCAGTCGAGCCGGGGCAGACAATAGCAATCAGCCCCAGCATTTT
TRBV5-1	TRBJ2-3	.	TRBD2	CASNRGGTDTQYF	TGCGCCAGCAACCGCGGGGGTACAGATACGCAGTATTTT
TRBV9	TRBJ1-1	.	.	CASSVGGETHEAFF	TGTGCCAGCAGCGTAGGGGGAGAAACCCATGAAGCTTTCTTT
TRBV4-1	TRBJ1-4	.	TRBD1	CASSQAWGQGSEKLFF	TGCGCCAGCAGCCAAGCCTGGGGACAGGGGAGTGAAAAACTGTTTTTT
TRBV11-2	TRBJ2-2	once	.	CASSLATPTGTGELFF	TGTGCCAGCAGCTTAGCAACCCCGACAGGCACCGGGGAGCTGTTTTTT
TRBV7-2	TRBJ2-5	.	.	CASSFGLGETQYF	TGTGCCAGCAGCTTCGGGCTGGGGGAGACCCAGTACTTC
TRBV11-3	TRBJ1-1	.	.	CASSRTQLSTEAFF	TGTGCCAGCAGTCGAACACAGTTGAGCACTGAAGCTTTCTTT
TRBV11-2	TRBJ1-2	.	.	CASSHTKDRIDYGYTF	TGTGCCAGCAGCCATACTAAGGACAGAATAGACTATGGCTACACCTTC
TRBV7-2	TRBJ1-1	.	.	CASSLRPGENTEAFF	TGTGCCAGCAGCTTAAGGCCCGGGGAGAACACTGAAGCTTTCTTT
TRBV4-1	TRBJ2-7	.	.	CASSHDVRGNEQYF	TGCGCCAGCAGCCACGATGTAAGGGGGAACGAGCAGTACTTC
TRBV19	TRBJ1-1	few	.	CASSIGSGLTTEAFF	TGTGCCAGTAGTATAGGGTCGGGGCTTACCACTGAAGCTTTCTTT
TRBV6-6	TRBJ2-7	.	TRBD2	CASSYTLAGDEQYF	TGTGCCAGCAGTTACACTCTAGCGGGCGACGAGCAGTACTTC
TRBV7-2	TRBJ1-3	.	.	CASSLGVRHSGNTIYF	TGTGCCAGCAGCTTAGGGGTTCGCCACTCTGGAAACACCATATATTTT
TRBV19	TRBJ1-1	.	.	CASSIPSRSTEAFF	TGTGCCAGTAGTATCCCCTCCAGGAGCACTGAAGCTTTCTTT
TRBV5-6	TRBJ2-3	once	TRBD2	CASSSPRIISGGAADTQYF	TGTGCCAGCAGCTCCCCTAGGATCATAAGCGGGGGGGCCGCAGATACGCAGTATTTT
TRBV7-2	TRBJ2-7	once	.	CASSRDGRSYEQYF	TGTGCCAGCAGCCGGGACGGCCGCTCCTACGAGCAGTACTTC
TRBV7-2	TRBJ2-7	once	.	CASSLPGHEQYF	TGTGCCAGCAGCTTACCGGGACACGAGCAGTACTTC
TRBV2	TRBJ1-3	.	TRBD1	CASSGDYDRDLGNTIYF	TGTGCCAGCAGTGGAGACTATGACAGGGATCTTGGAAACACCATATATTTT
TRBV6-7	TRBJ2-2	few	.	CASTYPPGSGELFF	TGTGCCAGCACCTACCCCCCCGGGTCCGGGGAGCTGTTTTTT
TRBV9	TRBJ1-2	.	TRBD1	CASSVGTGGKKDYGYTF	TGTGCCAGCAGCGTCGGGACAGGGGGCAAAAAGGACTATGGCTACACCTTC
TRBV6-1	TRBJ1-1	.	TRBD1	CASILTGMNTEAFF	TGTGCCAGCATCTTGACAGGGATGAACACTGAAGCTTTCTTT
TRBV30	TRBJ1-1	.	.	CAWPNPMNTEAFF	TGTGCCTGGCCGAACCCCATGAACACTGAAGCTTTCTTT
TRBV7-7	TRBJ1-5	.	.	CASSFGIDQPQHF	TGTGCCAGCAGCTTTGGGATCGATCAGCCCCAGCATTTT
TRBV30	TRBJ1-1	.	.	CAWTRGLANTEAFF	TGTGCCTGGACCAGGGGTCTTGCGAACACTGAAGCTTTCTTT
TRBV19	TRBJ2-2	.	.	CASSIGERTGELFF	TGTGCCAGTAGTATAGGGGAGAGGACCGGGGAGCTGTTTTTT
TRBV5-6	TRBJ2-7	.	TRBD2	CASSPPGAGGSYEQYF	TGTGCCAGCAGTCCGCCAGGGGCGGGGGGTTCCTACGAGCAGTACTTC
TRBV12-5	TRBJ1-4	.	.	CASGLRGQGRDEKLFF	TGTGCTAGTGGTTTACGGGGGCAGGGGAGGGATGAAAAACTGTTTTTT
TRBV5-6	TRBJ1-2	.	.	CASSLGANYGYTF	TGTGCCAGCAGCTTGGGGGCTAACTATGGCTACACCTTC
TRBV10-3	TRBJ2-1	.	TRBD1	CAIGGTGGFHNEQFF	TGTGCCATCGGAGGGACAGGGGGGTTCCACAATGAGCAGTTCTTC
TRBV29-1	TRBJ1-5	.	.	CSVAEGVGQPQHF	TGCAGCGTTGCGGAAGGGGTAGGTCAGCCCCAGCATTTT
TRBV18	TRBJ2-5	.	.	CASSPEGQETQYF	TGTGCCAGCTCACCGGAGGGGCAAGAGACCCAGTACTTC
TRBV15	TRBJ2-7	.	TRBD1	CATSRDPGTGSLEQYF	TGTGCCACCAGCAGAGATCCCGGGACAGGGTCCCTCGAGCAGTACTTC
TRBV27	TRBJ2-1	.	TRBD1	CASSLRQGVFNEQFF	TGTGCCAGCAGTTTGAGACAGGGCGTATTCAATGAGCAGTTCTTC
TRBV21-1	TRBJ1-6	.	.	CASSTRDFSHF	TGTGCCAGCAGCACCCGGGACTTTTCCCACTTT
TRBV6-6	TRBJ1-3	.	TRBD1	CASLTGQGTGNTIYF	TGTGCCAGTTTAACGGGACAGGGGACTGGAAACACCATATATTTT
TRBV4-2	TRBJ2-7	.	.	CASSQDFIAGKTSYEQYF	TGTGCCAGCAGCCAAGATTTTATTGCAGGGAAGACTTCCTACGAGCAGTACTTC
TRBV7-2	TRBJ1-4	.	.	CASSFRGGPVELFF	TGTGCCAGCAGCTTTAGGGGGGGACCGGTCGAACTGTTTTTT
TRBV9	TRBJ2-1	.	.	CASSATSNPFNEQFF	TGTGCCAGCAGCGCTACTAGCAACCCTTTCAATGAGCAGTTCTTC
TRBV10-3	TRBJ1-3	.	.	CASPGGAGNTIYF	TGTGCCTCTCCGGGCGGGGCTGGAAACACCATATATTTT
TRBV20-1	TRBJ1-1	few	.	CSGKQDTEAFF	TGCAGTGGGAAACAAGACACTGAAGCTTTCTTT
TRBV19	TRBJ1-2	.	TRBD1	CASKTGGEGGYTF	TGTGCCAGTAAGACAGGGGGCGAAGGCGGCTACACCTTC
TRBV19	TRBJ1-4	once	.	CATRQTATNEKLFF	TGTGCCACCCGACAGACTGCAACTAATGAAAAACTGTTTTTT
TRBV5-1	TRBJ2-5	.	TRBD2	CASSGTGGKETQYF	TGCGCCAGCAGCGGAACGGGGGGGAAAGAGACCCAGTACTTC